The 5 T cell receptor beta chains below were found in one sample sequenced in a study of blood T cell repertoires in COVID-19. Only in-frame clones appear in the TCRdb table, and some are missing; sequencing was by immunoSEQ multiplex PCR. The sample holds roughly 350,000 clones, 92% seen once. Sequenced material: PBMCs or T cells enriched from blood (not recorded which). Every receptor here comes from a woman in her thirties who had recovered from COVID-19.

This chain connects TRBV7-9 to TRBJ2-7; TRBD1 matches at 10 bases. The V segment lost 5 bases and the J segment 8 bases; nucleotides outside the gene matches: 6. The CDR3 spans 13 residues. The V gene's germline CDR1 is SEHNR and CDR2 FQNEAQ (reference sequence). The CDR3 sequence: CASSPSTGGKQYF. The CDR3 region has the DNA TGTGCCAGCAGCCCATCGACAGGGGGCAAGCAGTACTTC.

This clone was counted once. V and J are TRBV10-3 and TRBJ2-5, with 10 positions matching TRBD2. The CDR3 contains 16 residues. Germline V gene lookup returns CDR1 ENHRY and CDR2 SYGVKD. The junction had 11 bases not matched to a gene; V was cut back by 6 bases and J by 4 bases. CDR3 sequence reads: CAISLSSGSVAETQYF. The DNA for the CDR3 is TGTGCCATCAGCCTATCTAGCGGGAGCGTAGCAGAGACCCAGTACTTC.

The rearrangement joins TRBV7-9 to TRBJ2-3, with 7 bases lining up with TRBD1. The germline gives CDR1 SEHNR, CDR2 FQNEAQ (reference sequence). Trimming took 7 bases from V and 6 from J; bases not matched to a gene: 13. This CDR3 has 15 residues. The CDR3, as DNA: TGTGCCAGCAACCCGGGGTGGCAGGGGGAGGATACGCAGTATTTT. Protein sequence: CASNPGWQGEDTQYF.

The chain recombines TRBV6-2 or TRBV6-3 with TRBJ2-1, with 8 bases fitting TRBD2. Germline V gene sequence: CDR1 MNHEY, CDR2 SVGEGT. The V gene end was trimmed by 2 bases and the J gene end by 15 bases; junction bases not matched to a gene: 12. The CDR3 covers 14 residues. The CDR3 protein is CASSYALAGRPAFF. The CDR3 DNA reads TGTGCCAGCAGTTACGCCCTAGCGGGTCGACCGGCGTTCTTC.

The V and J genes are TRBV25-1 and TRBJ1-2; 9 positions match TRBD1. After removal of 5 bases from V and 8 bases from J, the junction contained 6 bases not matched to a gene. This CDR3 comprises 13 residues. Germline loops: CDR1 MGHDK, CDR2 SYGVNS. Written as DNA, the CDR3 is TGTGCCAGCAGTACGACAGGGGGAAAAGGCTACACCTTC. Its translation: CASSTTGGKGYTF.